This T cell receptor (beta chain) was recorded in a study of vaccination and CD4 T cells after COVID-19. Study-wide background: Control wells got either CEFX epitopes, HIV-1 Nef peptides, or no peptide at all.

Sequenced with the Oncomine TCR Beta short-read assay was DNA taken from cultured CD4+ T cells. Investigators obtained genomic DNA by extraction from cultured CD4+ T cells. TCRdb itself ran the PCR reads through MiXCR, one entry per CDR3 protein. The repertoire holds about 16,000 distinct CDR3 sequences, with around 48% as singletons. As regards this clonotype: The target antigen is unknown.

The CDR3 loop spans 16 amino acids. Germline V lookup: CDR1 KGHDR, CDR2 SFDVKD. V trimming: 1 base; J trimming: 3 bases; junction bases outside the gene matches: 3. Stated treatment: approximately 9-day PBMC culture with coronavirus spike peptide pools or control peptides (ViraFEST assay). Sequenced input: CD4+ T cells from blood, cultured in vitro. The receptor was isolated from a human donor who had recovered from COVID-19. The chain couples TRBV24-1 to TRBJ2-1; the match to TRBD2 covers 9 bases. The DNA for the CDR3 is TGTGCCACCAGTGATTTTAAGACTAGCGGCTACAATGAGCAGTTCTTC. Amino acids: CATSDFKTSGYNEQFF.